This T cell receptor (beta chain) was documented in a study of blood T cells in healthy people across ages (dated by TCRdb to the mid-2010s). The study in broad terms: Template switching captured roughly one uniquely barcoded TCR beta cDNA molecule per two T cells in model experiments. Age-related changes in TCR beta repertoire diversity were measured in the study by deep sequencing normalized with unique cDNA molecular identifiers. The donors were divided into four age groups: young (average 16 years), middle-aged (under 40), aged (approximately 64) and long-lived (roughly 88). To avoid experimental bias, donors of different ages were randomly spread across the sequencing lanes. Two additional independent replicas of 1 million unique cDNA reads from the same blood draw were analyzed for two donors (one aged 18 to 29 and one aged 80 or older).

This clonotype was recorded once. Which antigen it targets is not known. Per-base qualities were not stored, and no clone one base away is much larger. A single read counts as weak evidence. General findings and caveats noted by the study authors: Compared with the aged group, the long-lived group had more naive CD4+ T cells, fewer expanded clones and increased TCR diversity, suggesting age selection. The percentage of naive T cells measured by flow cytometry correlated strongly with observed TCR beta diversity. As age increased, observed TCR beta diversity per million T cells dropped in a roughly linear way, and a significant reduction was already evident by age 40. The CMV infection status of donors was not known, potentially confounding age-related changes in expanded clonotypes. Total diversity estimates from one million sequenced T cells were considered lower bounds and underestimates. Bulk unsorted PBMC profiling prevented conclusive comparison of naive and antigen-experienced compartments.

V loses 5 bases of germline sequence and J loses 6 bases, and the interval between the two ends is 14 bases. The CDR3 sequence holds 14 residues, the cysteine and phenylalanine included. The kept DNA is CDR3 alone, 42 bases in frame from the first base. As encoded in the germline V gene, CDR1 is SGHTA while CDR2 is FQGNSA. Systemically healthy Caucasian individuals from Russia, over 30 in total and aged about 6 to 95 years, were included as donors. Each donor gave 8 to 10 milliliters of peripheral blood, drawn into EDTA-treated Vacutainer tubes. Ficoll-Paque density-gradient centrifugation was used to isolate PBMCs, with at least 6 million obtained per sample. Trizol reagent was used to extract total RNA from PBMCs, with at least 5 micrograms per sample. Naive CD45RAhigh/CD27high T cell percentages were measured by flow cytometry on a PBMC aliquot from every donor. The library was built by means of 5' RACE. TCRdb shows the sequencer as Illumina HiSeq 2500. A second 7 to 11 cycle PCR used a sample-barcoded 5' primer and a J-beta primer mix. A unique molecular identifier was introduced onto each TCR beta cDNA molecule by a template-switch 5' adaptor carrying 12 random nucleotides. Each sample yielded at least 2.5 million CDR3-containing paired-end reads. The Mint cDNA synthesis kit, primed by a TRBC-specific oligonucleotide, was used to synthesize first-strand cDNA from all RNA. After uracil-DNA glycosylase treatment, a first 18-cycle PCR used universal primers M1SS and BC2_uni_R on all cDNA. Concerning the study's data processing: For normalization, 1 million high-quality reads were randomly selected from each sample, with every read carrying a distinct molecular identifier. Instead of being binned into consensus sequences, reads with shared molecular identifiers were discarded. MiTCR, run with a Q25 quality threshold and the strictest error-elimination algorithm, handled CDR3 identification, clonotype clustering and error correction. A nonparametric unseen species model using Euler transformation provided a lower-bound estimate of total TCR beta diversity. TCRdb took the public reads, trimmed them with fastp at Q25, ran MiXCR for clone calling and kept in-frame beta chains. One record per CDR3 amino acid sequence lists the most common genes and DNA. TCRdb's processing, not the authors' own work, is the source of the V and J calls. This sample holds about 640,000 distinct CDR3 sequences; 40% to 45% were observed only once. Of the sample, 25% to 35% is held by the ten largest clones.

The chain is made from TRBV7-2 and TRBJ1-5; TRBD1 is a weak D gene call, 6 bases matching. The TCR originated in an older man in good health. The sample comprised blood. The CDR3 corresponds to CASSNQGHSQPQHF. At the DNA level, the sequence is TGTGCCAGCAGCAACCAGGGACATAGTCAGCCCCAGCATTTT.